The clone carrying this T cell receptor (beta chain) has more than one count but fewer than ten. What it recognizes is unknown. The data were obtained in a study of regulatory T cells in long-lasting Graves disease. Findings and limits, study-wide: Less diverse TCR repertoires were seen in persistent Graves' patients than in newly diagnosed ones.

Time point denoted: newly diagnosed GD, antithyroid drugs for less than 3 months. Extracted PBMC RNA gave rise to the TCR library. Building the TCR beta libraries relied on iRepertoire HTBI primers, and CDR3 regions underwent Arm-PCR. In the original workflow: Detected in the samples were some 68 TRBV and 14 TRBJ segments. MiXCR, run by TCRdb on the multiplex PCR reads, gives a single entry per CDR3 protein. TCRdb, not the authors, supplied the V and J calls. Of hundreds of thousands of distinct CDR3 sequences listed, roughly 15% were seen once; the top ten hold 18%. V dropped 5 bases and J dropped 1; count of bases not matched to a gene: 8. The CDR3 covers 15 residues. The germline gives CDR1 SGDLS, CDR2 YYNGEE. Another study also made use of these data, one on T cells in Graves' hyperthyroidism and ophthalmopathy. That work adds: HTBI primers drove first-round RT-PCR of the TCR CDR3.

The source was peripheral blood mononuclear cells (PBMCs), collected at new diagnosis, from a patient treated with antithyroid drugs. This chain joins TRBV9 and TRBJ1-1, with 7 bases aligning to TRBD1. The source of this sequence is a woman in her twenties or thirties with Graves disease. In DNA form, the CDR3 reads TGTGCCAGCAGACCCCCCGGGACAGCGAACACTGAAGCTTTCTTT. Amino acids: CASRPPGTANTEAFF.